Listed below are T cell receptor beta chains from one sample, sequenced in a study of regulatory T cells in long-lasting Graves disease. TCRdb reprocessed the multiplex PCR reads with MiXCR, giving one entry per CDR3 protein. The sample shows just over 600,000 distinct CDR3 sequences, under 20% of them seen only once. These data were also reused for a study on T cells in Graves' hyperthyroidism and ophthalmopathy.

Specimen: peripheral blood mononuclear cells (PBMCs), collected at new diagnosis, from a patient treated with antithyroid drugs. The receptors here all came from a woman under 40 with Graves disease. Each CDR3 is given with its conserved first and last residue. D genes are given only for firm matches. Clone sizes are given selectively: once, few, many, or a class where the clone is expanded.

-	TRBD1	TRBJ2-2	TRBV5-4	CASSWLQGAANTGELFF	TGTGCCAGCAGCTGGTTACAGGGGGCTGCGAACACCGGGGAGCTGTTTTTT
few	TRBD1	TRBJ2-7	TRBV27	CASSQQGTSEQHF	TGTGCCAGCAGCCAACAGGGGACCAGCGAGCAGCACTTC
-	-	TRBJ1-2	TRBV6-2/TRBV6-3	CASSLSPDRIYGYTF	TGTGCCAGCAGTTTGTCCCCGGACAGAATCTATGGCTACACCTTC
many	-	TRBJ2-1	TRBV7-9	CASSLQGADYNEQFF	TGTGCCAGCAGCTTGCAAGGGGCGGATTACAATGAGCAGTTCTTC
many	-	TRBJ2-3	TRBV10-3	CAISEPKVRTDTQYF	TGTGCCATCAGTGAGCCAAAGGTCCGCACAGATACGCAGTATTTT
-	TRBD1	TRBJ2-6	TRBV11-2	CASSLKPPGTELSGANVLTF	TGTGCCAGCAGCTTAAAACCTCCCGGGACAGAACTCTCTGGGGCCAACGTCCTGACTTTC
few	-	TRBJ1-6	TRBV5-5	CASSLGGNSLNSPLHF	TGTGCCAGCAGCTTGGGTGGTAACAGCCTCAATTCACCCCTCCACTTT
many	-	TRBJ2-1	TRBV27	CASSWGDYNEQFF	TGTGCCAGCAGTTGGGGGGACTACAATGAGCAGTTCTTC
-	-	TRBJ2-7	TRBV6-1	CASIDGKHEQYF	TGTGCCAGTATCGACGGGAAGCACGAGCAGTACTTC
few	-	TRBJ1-5	TRBV19	CASSGRDTGNQPQHF	TGTGCCAGTAGTGGCAGGGACACAGGCAATCAGCCCCAGCATTTT
many	TRBD1	TRBJ1-1	TRBV11-1	CASSRDRNMNTEAFF	TGTGCCAGCAGCCGGGACAGAAATATGAACACTGAAGCTTTCTTT
-	-	TRBJ2-7	TRBV10-2	CASSESNWQGPNYEQYF	TGCGCCAGCAGTGAGTCGAATTGGCAAGGACCAAACTACGAGCAGTACTTC
few	TRBD1	TRBJ1-2	TRBV28	CASSGQVGYGYTF	TGTGCCAGCAGCGGACAGGTGGGGTATGGCTACACCTTC
-	-	TRBJ2-3	TRBV29-1	CSAATQDTQYF	TGCAGCGCTGCTACACAGGACACGCAGTATTTT
many	-	TRBJ2-3	TRBV3-1	CASSQDWSTDTQYF	TGTGCCAGCAGCCAAGATTGGAGCACAGATACGCAGTATTTT
-	TRBD2	TRBJ2-7	TRBV14	CASSQDPGLKAYEQSF	TGTGCCAGCAGCCAAGACCCGGGACTAAAAGCCTACGAGCAGTCCTTC
-	-	TRBJ2-1	TRBV30	CAWSRSGGRYNEQFF	TGTGCCTGGAGTAGATCAGGGGGGAGATACAATGAGCAGTTCTTC
many	-	TRBJ2-7	TRBV2	CASSSGTLVVEQYF	TGTGCCAGCAGTTCCGGGACACTGGTTGTTGAGCAGTACTTC
many	TRBD2	TRBJ2-7	TRBV6-1	CASSTSGPYEQYF	TGTGCCAGCTCGACTAGCGGACCCTACGAGCAGTACTTC
many	TRBD1	TRBJ2-3	TRBV7-3	CASSVGGGEYSTDTQYF	TGTGCCAGCAGCGTAGGGGGCGGAGAGTATAGCACAGATACGCAGTATTTT
many	TRBD2	TRBJ2-7	TRBV28	CASSVGREVGREQYF	TGTGCCAGCAGCGTCGGGCGGGAGGTAGGACGCGAGCAGTACTTC
-	TRBD1	TRBJ2-7	TRBV20-1	CSAYRTGEVYEQYF	TGCAGTGCTTATAGGACAGGGGAAGTCTACGAGCAGTACTTC
many	TRBD1	TRBJ2-7	TRBV29-1	CSVRTGNPYEQYF	TGCAGCGTTAGGACAGGGAACCCCTACGAGCAGTACTTC
many	TRBD1	TRBJ1-5	TRBV12-3/TRBV12-4	CASSSQGVNQPQHF	TGTGCCAGCAGTTCACAGGGGGTCAATCAGCCCCAGCATTTT
few	TRBD1	TRBJ1-4	TRBV7-9	CASSFGTGINEKLFF	TGTGCCAGCAGCTTTGGGACAGGGATAAATGAAAAACTGTTTTTT
few	-	TRBJ1-4	TRBV6-5	CASSSPSVNEKLFF	TGTGCCAGCAGTTCCCCGTCAGTTAATGAAAAACTGTTTTTT
few	TRBD1	TRBJ2-3	TRBV19	CASSIRGQGLDTQYF	TGTGCCAGTAGTATCCGGGGACAGGGGCTGGATACGCAGTATTTT
-	-	TRBJ1-5	TRBV10-3	CAISEKDGDQPQHF	TGTGCCATCAGTGAGAAGGACGGGGATCAGCCCCAGCATTTT
-	-	TRBJ2-5	TRBV18	CASSPPVARQETQYF	TGTGCCAGCTCACCACCGGTAGCAAGACAAGAGACCCAGTACTTC
-	TRBD1	TRBJ2-5	TRBV10-3	CAISGDRGETQYF	TGTGCCATCAGTGGGGACAGGGGGGAGACCCAGTACTTC
-	-	TRBJ2-1	TRBV29-1	CSVERDNEQFF	TGCAGCGTTGAGAGGGACAATGAGCAGTTCTTC
many	-	TRBJ1-1	TRBV12-3/TRBV12-4	CASSFSSGNTEAFF	TGTGCCAGCAGTTTTTCCTCGGGGAACACTGAAGCTTTCTTT
-	-	TRBJ2-4	TRBV9	CASSVAPSSNEQYF	TGTGCCAGCAGCGTAGCCCCTAGCTCCAATGAGCAGTACTTC
-	TRBD2	TRBJ2-1	TRBV7-2	CASSLHRAGGKNEQFF	TGTGCCAGCAGCTTACACCGCGCGGGAGGGAAAAATGAGCAGTTCTTC
few	TRBD2	TRBJ2-5	TRBV19	CASSISVTTSGSSETQYF	TGTGCCAGTAGTATAAGCGTGACAACTAGCGGGAGCTCAGAGACCCAGTACTTC
-	-	TRBJ2-2	TRBV7-3	CASSLIGLARGTGELFF	TGTGCCAGCAGCTTAATTGGCCTAGCAAGGGGGACCGGGGAGCTGTTTTTT
-	-	TRBJ1-1	TRBV30	CAWSVYTEAFF	TGTGCCTGGAGTGTATACACTGAAGCTTTCTTT
many	-	TRBJ1-2	TRBV5-1	CASSLTPRHAEGGYTF	TGCGCCAGCAGCTTGACACCGAGACACGCCGAGGGAGGCTACACCTTC
-	-	TRBJ2-1	TRBV9	CASSGGLAVDEQFF	TGTGCCAGCAGTGGAGGTCTAGCTGTCGATGAGCAGTTCTTC
-	TRBD1	TRBJ1-3	TRBV14	CASSQGGTASGNTIYF	TGTGCCAGCAGCCAAGGTGGGACAGCCTCTGGAAACACCATATATTTT
many	-	TRBJ2-1	TRBV2	CASSEEGRAYNEQFF	TGTGCCAGCAGTGAAGAGGGCAGGGCATACAATGAGCAGTTCTTC
-	-	TRBJ2-4	TRBV7-9	CASSPPRAGDNIQYF	TGTGCCAGCAGCCCACCCAGGGCCGGGGATAACATTCAGTACTTC
many	TRBD1	TRBJ2-3	TRBV5-1	CASSLGTGPDTDTQYF	TGCGCCAGCAGCTTGGGGACAGGACCTGACACAGATACGCAGTATTTT
few	TRBD2	TRBJ2-1	TRBV30	CAWKTSGSKSVVNEQFF	TGTGCCTGGAAAACTAGCGGGAGTAAATCGGTGGTGAATGAGCAGTTCTTC
-	-	TRBJ2-1	TRBV7-9	CASSLQDLGFF	TGTGCCAGCAGCTTACAAGACCTGGGGTTCTTC
many	-	TRBJ1-2	TRBV2	CASSSPSSNYGYTF	TGTGCCAGCAGTTCGCCTAGTTCTAACTATGGCTACACCTTC
many	-	TRBJ2-1	TRBV6-2/TRBV6-3	CASSYPGTYNEQFF	TGTGCCAGCAGTTACCCGGGCACCTACAATGAGCAGTTCTTC
-	-	TRBJ2-1	TRBV7-9	CASSGGGASKAQFF	TGTGCCAGCAGCGGGGGGGGGGCCAGTAAAGCGCAGTTCTTC
many	-	TRBJ1-3	TRBV12-3/TRBV12-4	CASDLSGNTIYF	TGTGCCAGCGACCTCTCTGGAAACACCATATATTTT
many	-	TRBJ2-5	TRBV7-9	CASSFGAQDRKETQYF	TGTGCCAGCAGCTTCGGTGCTCAGGACAGAAAAGAGACCCAGTACTTC
many	-	TRBJ1-1	TRBV28	CASSLPGIGTEAFF	TGTGCCAGCAGTTTACCGGGGATCGGGACTGAAGCTTTCTTT
many	-	TRBJ1-5	TRBV6-1	CASGYRGNQPQHF	TGTGCCAGCGGCTATAGGGGAAATCAGCCCCAGCATTTT